Sequencing of this T cell receptor beta chain was carried out in a study of cytomegalovirus exposure and HLA in healthy donors. Study details: An analysis done earlier identified 120 million or so unique TCR beta sequences from roughly 190 million T cells.

Worth noting for this clone: Antigen specificity is unknown.

Study-wide points: Later analysis suggested links between common viral pathogens and several top significant clusters. Associated with cytomegalovirus, according to the listing, were some 180 TCR beta chains.

Each donor was nominally healthy when sampled (though unrecorded immune exposures were likely). Germline V gives CDR1 MDHEN, CDR2 SYDVKM. CDR3 length: 11 amino acids. V lost 8 bases and J 7 bases, leaving 11 bases between the germline ends. Primers included in the PCR were 60 Vbeta and 13 Jbeta primers. Sequenced by immunoSEQ multiplex PCR; TCRdb stores in-frame clones only, minus some. The sample has 200,000 to 250,000 clones, more than 75% seen once. Sequenced material: PBMCs. The chain couples TRBV28 to TRBJ1-1; D gene unclear. This sequence was found in a human donor in good health. The CDR3 is CASSYRVEAFF. The CDR3 bases are TGTGCCAGCTCTTACCGGGTTGAAGCTTTCTTT.